Presented here are 20 T cell receptor beta chains from one specimen sequenced in a study of memory B cells and T cells in multiple sclerosis. Using immunoSEQ multiplex PCR, the repertoire was profiled, and TCRdb retains in-frame clones only, with some absent. The data hold about 14,000 clones, with around 70% observed a single time. The specimen sequenced was memory (CD45RO+) CD4+ T cells from blood. The receptors originated from a human donor with multiple sclerosis.

The CDR3 loop reads CAWSGDSNPPQHF. CDR3 coding DNA: TGTGCCTGGAGTGGGGACTCTAACCCACCCCAGCATTTT. V usage is TRBV30 and J usage is TRBJ1-5; maybe TRBD1 (5 bases). Germline CDR1 is GTSNPN and CDR2 is SVGIG (reference sequence). This CDR3 comprises 13 residues. V was shortened by 1 base and J by 10 bases, with 14 bases between the two germline ends.

V is TRBV30 and J is TRBJ1-5, with TRBD1 identical over 7 bases. V trimming: 5 bases; J trimming: 2 bases; junction bases outside the gene matches: 0. CDR1 is GTSNPN, CDR2 SVGIG, per germline (reference sequence). The CDR3 is 12 residues long. The CDR3 reads CAWGQGNQPQHF. CDR3 DNA sequence: TGTGCCTGGGGACAGGGCAATCAGCCCCAGCATTTT.

The V call is TRBV5-4, the J call TRBJ2-7; 7 nucleotides agree with TRBD2. Germline lookup yields CDR1 SGHNT and CDR2 YYREEE (reference sequence). V lost 1 base to trimming and J lost 6 bases; unmatched junction nucleotides: 4. The length of the CDR3 is 13 residues. This CDR3 reads CASSLFRGGEQYF. The CDR3, as DNA: TGTGCCAGCAGCTTGTTCCGCGGGGGCGAGCAGTACTTC.

CDR3 in amino acids: CASIPGQVYNEQFF. The DNA of the CDR3 is TGTGCCAGCATCCCGGGACAGGTTTACAATGAGCAGTTCTTC. The V call is TRBV27, the J call TRBJ2-1; 8 bases fit TRBD1. The CDR3 spans 14 residues. Looked up from germline, CDR1 is MNHEY and CDR2 is SMNVEV (reference sequence). Trimming cost V 7 bases and J 4 bases; bases outside gene matches: 6.

V usage is TRBV2 and J usage is TRBJ2-1; 10 positions agree with TRBD2. The CDR3 has 17 residues. CDR1 SNHLY and CDR2 FYNNEI come from the germline V gene. The V gene end was trimmed by 7 bases and the J gene end by 1 base; junction bases not matched to a gene: 10. CDR3 residues: CASIFASGSLSYNEQFF. The CDR3 bases are TGTGCCAGCATTTTTGCTAGCGGGAGTCTTTCCTACAATGAGCAGTTCTTC.

This sequence joins TRBV5-1 and TRBJ1-2; tentative D call: TRBD1 (6 bases). The CDR3 runs 15 residues. CDR1 is SGHRS, CDR2 YFSETQ, per germline. V lost 0 bases and J 2 bases, leaving 11 bases between the germline ends. DNA for the CDR3: TGCGCCAGCAGCTTGGAGGGGGGGGTCAACTATGGCTACACCTTC. Its protein product is CASSLEGGVNYGYTF. The full variable domain, with the rest looked up from reference TRBV5-1 and TRBJ1-2, is KAGVTQTPRYLIKTRGQQVTLSCSPISGHRSVSWYQQTPGQGLQFLFEYFSETQRNKGNFPGRFSGRQFSNSRSEMNVSTLELGDSALYLCASSLEGGVNYGYTFGSGTRLTVV.

This clone came up a few times. V usage is TRBV18 and J usage is TRBJ1-4, with D maybe TRBD1 (5 bases). The V gene's germline CDR1 is KGHSH and CDR2 LQKENI. The CDR3 is made up of 13 amino acids. Trimming took off 5 bases at V and 7 bases at J, with 11 bases between the two ends. CDR3 residues: CASSEDSSEKLFF. The DNA of the CDR3 is TGTGCCAGCTCAGAAGACAGCTCTGAAAAACTGTTTTTT.

A note on this clone: One end of the junction is discordant with germline, which a read error may explain. The V and J genes are TRBV7-7 and TRBJ2-3; the D gene could be TRBD1 or TRBD2 (6 bases each). The germline V gene encodes CDR1 SSHAT and CDR2 FNYEAQ (reference sequence). The CDR3 has 15 residues. As DNA, the CDR3 is TGTGCTAGCAGCTTAGGAGGGGGAGGCACAGATACGCAGTATTTT. Translation: CASSLGGGGTDTQYF.

A few counts support this clone. The DNA for the CDR3 is TGCGCCAGCAGCTCCGGTTCGACAGCGAACACCGGGGAGCTGTTTTTT. Protein sequence: CASSSGSTANTGELFF. This sequence joins TRBV5-1 and TRBJ2-2, with D perhaps TRBD1 (5 bases). The V end lost 3 bases, the J end lost 0 bases, and 12 bases lay between the germline ends. This CDR3 region has 16 residues. In germline, CDR1 is SGHRS, CDR2 YFSETQ. Looking up the rest from reference TRBV5-1 and TRBJ2-2 gives the full variable domain: KAGVTQTPRYLIKTRGQQVTLSCSPISGHRSVSWYQQTPGQGLQFLFEYFSETQRNKGNFPGRFSGRQFSNSRSEMNVSTLELGDSALYLCASSSGSTANTGELFFGEGSRLTVL.

V gene TRBV18 combines with J gene TRBJ1-2; TRBD1 agrees at 7 bases. This CDR3 is built from 15 residues. V gave up 0 bases and J gave up 8 bases; unmatched junction bases: 9. CDR1 and CDR2 from the germline V gene are KGHSH and LQKENI. The CDR3 is CASSPPGEGARGYTF. CDR3 DNA: TGTGCCAGCTCACCACCGGGCGAGGGGGCGCGGGGCTACACCTTC.

This clone was recorded only once. J is TRBJ2-7 and V is TRBV27; 14 bases are a match to TRBD2. V dropped 6 bases and J dropped 6; count of bases not matched to a gene: 7. The germline V gene encodes CDR1 MNHEY and CDR2 SMNVEV (reference sequence). The CDR3 sequence is 15 residues long. CDR3 DNA: TGTGCCAGCAGCACGACTAGCGGGAGGGCCGGCGAGCAGTACTTC. Protein: CASSTTSGRAGEQYF.

This clone came up once. V usage is TRBV29-1 and J usage is TRBJ1-1; unclear D gene. Per the germline V gene, CDR1 is SQVTM and CDR2 is ANQGSEA. Trimming shortened V by 4 bases and J by 1 base, and 4 bases separated the two germline ends. The CDR3 sequence is 11 residues long. This CDR3 is CSVAQNTEAFF. Written as DNA, the CDR3 is TGCAGCGTTGCACAGAACACTGAAGCTTTCTTT.

The V call is TRBV7-9, the J call TRBJ1-1; 8 positions match TRBD1. After removal of 6 bases from V and 4 bases from J, the junction contained 7 bases not matched to a gene. The CDR3 runs to 14 residues. CDR1 SEHNR and CDR2 FQNEAQ come from the germline V gene (reference sequence). CDR3 protein: CASRYTGTGTEAFF. CDR3 nucleotide sequence: TGTGCCAGCAGGTACACCGGGACAGGCACTGAAGCTTTCTTT.

The chain recombines TRBV28 with TRBJ2-7; 7 positions agree with TRBD1. Germline loops: CDR1 MDHEN, CDR2 SYDVKM. V lost 6 bases to trimming and J lost 6 bases; unmatched junction nucleotides: 11. The CDR3 totals 14 residues. The CDR3 here is CASSRDQTGTEQYF. Written as DNA, the CDR3 is TGTGCCAGCAGCCGAGACCAGACAGGGACCGAGCAGTACTTC.

This chain links TRBV6-6 with TRBJ2-1; unclear D gene. Between the trimmed V and J ends, which lost 6 bases and 6 bases, there was a span of 15 bases. Germline V gives CDR1 MNHNY, CDR2 SVGAGI (reference sequence). The CDR3 consists of 14 residues. The CDR3 loop reads CASSPAPHSNEQFF. The CDR3 DNA reads as TGTGCCAGCAGCCCAGCGCCCCACTCCAATGAGCAGTTCTTC.

This clone has a handful of counts. The rearrangement links TRBV5-5 to TRBJ1-1; unclear D gene. Per the germline V gene, CDR1 is SGHKS and CDR2 is YYEKEE (reference sequence). V shed 6 bases and J shed 0 bases, with 12 bases lying between them. The CDR3 extends over 14 amino acids. CDR3 sequence reads: CASNRGLLNTEAFF. CDR3 sequence (DNA): TGTGCCAGCAACAGAGGACTCTTGAACACTGAAGCTTTCTTT.

This sequence joins TRBV6-6 and TRBJ1-2; 9 positions match TRBD1. The V and J ends lost 6 bases and 4 bases, in that order; junction bases with no gene match: 3. CDR1 and CDR2 from the germline V gene are MNHNY and SVGAGI (reference sequence). The CDR3 has 13 amino acids. The CDR3 here is CASSLDRGYGYTF. DNA for the CDR3: TGTGCCAGCAGCTTGGACAGGGGCTATGGCTACACCTTC.

This rearrangement joins TRBV6-1 to TRBJ2-1, with 14 nucleotides matching TRBD2. The CDR3 covers 15 residues. Germline V gene data show CDR1 as MNHNS and CDR2 as SASEGT. V gave up 6 bases and J gave up 7 bases; unmatched junction bases: 5. CDR3 DNA: TGTGCCAGCAGCTTGGGACTAGCGGGAGTTAATGAGCAGTTCTTC. Amino acid sequence: CASSLGLAGVNEQFF.

This chain links TRBV2 with TRBJ1-2, with a tentative D call TRBD1 (6 bases). This CDR3 comprises 13 residues. V was cut by 6 bases and J by 6 bases, with 14 bases left in between. Germline V gene sequence: CDR1 SNHLY, CDR2 FYNNEI. CDR3 DNA: TGTGCCAGCAGCACAGGGTGGTATGATGGCTACACCTTC. It translates to CASSTGWYDGYTF.

This chain joins TRBV9 and TRBJ1-2, with D possibly matching TRBD1 (6 bases). Trimming cost V 0 bases and J 1 base, with 7 bases left between them. Germline CDR1 reads SGDLS; CDR2 reads YYNGEE. The length of the CDR3 is 14 residues. CDR3 amino acids: CASSVGDNNYGYTF. The CDR3 bases are TGTGCCAGCAGCGTAGGGGACAATAACTATGGCTACACCTTC.